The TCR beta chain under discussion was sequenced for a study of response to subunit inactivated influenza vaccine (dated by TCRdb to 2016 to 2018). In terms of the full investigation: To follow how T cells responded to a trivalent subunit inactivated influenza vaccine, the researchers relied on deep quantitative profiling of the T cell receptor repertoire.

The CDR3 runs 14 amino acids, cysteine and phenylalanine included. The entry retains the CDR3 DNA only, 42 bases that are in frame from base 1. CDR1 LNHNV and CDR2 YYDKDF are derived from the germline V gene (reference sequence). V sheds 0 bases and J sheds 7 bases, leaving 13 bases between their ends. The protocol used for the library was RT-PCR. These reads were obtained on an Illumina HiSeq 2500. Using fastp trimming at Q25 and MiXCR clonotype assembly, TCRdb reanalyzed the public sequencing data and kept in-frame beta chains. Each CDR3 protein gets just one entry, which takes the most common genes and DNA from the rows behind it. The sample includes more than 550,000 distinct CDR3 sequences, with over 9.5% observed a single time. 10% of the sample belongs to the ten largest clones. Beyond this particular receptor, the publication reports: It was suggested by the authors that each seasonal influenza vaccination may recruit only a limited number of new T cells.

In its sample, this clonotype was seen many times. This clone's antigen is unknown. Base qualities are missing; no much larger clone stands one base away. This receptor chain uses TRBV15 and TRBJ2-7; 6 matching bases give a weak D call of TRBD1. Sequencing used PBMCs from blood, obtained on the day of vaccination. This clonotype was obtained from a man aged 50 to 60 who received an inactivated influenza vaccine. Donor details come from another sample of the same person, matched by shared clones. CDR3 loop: CATSREGRGREQYF. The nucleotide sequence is TGTGCCACCAGCAGAGAGGGCAGGGGACGGGAGCAGTACTTC.